In this sample, the clone carrying this T cell receptor (beta chain) turned up a few times. In the original workflow: Reference gene primers were amplified, and this amplification served to estimate nucleated cell counts. Method: immunoSEQ multiplex PCR; TCRdb's copy keeps in-frame clones and lacks some. V, J and clone size are those of that table, while D and trimming were read from the DNA. The table has some 200,000 clones, roughly nine tenths seen once. The data were obtained in a study of blood T cell repertoires in COVID-19. At the level of the study: COVID-19 samples, acute and convalescent, were from the United States, Italy and Spain. From T cells, B-cell-depleted T cells, or PBMCs came the material, which was cDNA or gDNA.

V was pared by 2 bases and J by 4 bases, with 14 bases between. The CDR3 runs 16 residues. Germline V gives CDR1 MNHNS, CDR2 SASEGT. The sequence derives from a man between 65 and 85 years old with acute or convalescent COVID-19. The chain combines TRBV6-1 with TRBJ2-2, with D perhaps matching TRBD1 (5 bases). Sequencing input: peripheral blood. Written as DNA, the CDR3 is TGTGCCAGCAGTGAACGGGCAGGGTTTACCACCGGGGAGCTGTTTTTT. Amino acid sequence: CASSERAGFTTGELFF.